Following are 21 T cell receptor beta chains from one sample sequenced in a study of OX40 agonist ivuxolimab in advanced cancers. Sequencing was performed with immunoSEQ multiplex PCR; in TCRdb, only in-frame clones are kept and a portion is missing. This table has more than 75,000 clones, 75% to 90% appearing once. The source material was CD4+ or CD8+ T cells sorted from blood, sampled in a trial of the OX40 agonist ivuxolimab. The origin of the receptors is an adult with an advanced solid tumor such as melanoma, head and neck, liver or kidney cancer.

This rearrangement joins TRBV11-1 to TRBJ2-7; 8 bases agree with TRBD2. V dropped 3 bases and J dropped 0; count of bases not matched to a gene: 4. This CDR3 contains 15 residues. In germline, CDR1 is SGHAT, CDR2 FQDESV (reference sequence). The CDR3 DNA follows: TGTGCCAGCAGCTTTCTAGCGGGCAGCTCCTACGAGCAGTACGTC. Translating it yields CASSFLAGSSYEQYV.

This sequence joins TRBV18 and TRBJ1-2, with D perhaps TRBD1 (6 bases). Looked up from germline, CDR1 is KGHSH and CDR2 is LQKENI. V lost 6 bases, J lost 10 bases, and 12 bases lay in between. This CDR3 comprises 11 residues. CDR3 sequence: CASSPGADYTF. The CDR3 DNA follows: TGTGCCAGCTCCCCGGGGGCGGACTACACCTTC.

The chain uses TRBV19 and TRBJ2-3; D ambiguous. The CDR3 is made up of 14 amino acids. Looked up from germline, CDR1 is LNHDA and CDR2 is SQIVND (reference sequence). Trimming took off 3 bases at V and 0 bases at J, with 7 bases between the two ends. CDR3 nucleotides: TGTGCCAGTAGTATCCTACATAGCACAGATACGCAGTATTTT. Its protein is CASSILHSTDTQYF.

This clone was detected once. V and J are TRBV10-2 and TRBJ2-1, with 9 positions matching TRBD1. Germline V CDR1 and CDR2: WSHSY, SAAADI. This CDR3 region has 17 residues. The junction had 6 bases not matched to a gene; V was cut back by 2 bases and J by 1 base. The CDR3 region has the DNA TGCGCCAGCAGTGAGGGGGGACAGGGTATTTCCTACAATGAGCAGTTCTTC. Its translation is CASSEGGQGISYNEQFF.

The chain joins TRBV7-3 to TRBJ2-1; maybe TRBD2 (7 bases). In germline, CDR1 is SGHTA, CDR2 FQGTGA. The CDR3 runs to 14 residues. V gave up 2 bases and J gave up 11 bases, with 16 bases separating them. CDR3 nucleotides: TGTGCCAGCAGCTTAGAGGGGGGCGGGAGCCAGCAGTTCTTC. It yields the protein CASSLEGGGSQQFF.

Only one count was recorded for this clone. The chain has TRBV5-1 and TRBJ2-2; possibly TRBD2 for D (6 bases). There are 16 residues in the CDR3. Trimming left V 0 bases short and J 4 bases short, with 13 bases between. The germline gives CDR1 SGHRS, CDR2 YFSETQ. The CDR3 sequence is CASSLGPRGGTGELFF. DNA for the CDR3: TGCGCCAGCAGCTTGGGCCCTAGGGGAGGCACCGGGGAGCTGTTTTTT.

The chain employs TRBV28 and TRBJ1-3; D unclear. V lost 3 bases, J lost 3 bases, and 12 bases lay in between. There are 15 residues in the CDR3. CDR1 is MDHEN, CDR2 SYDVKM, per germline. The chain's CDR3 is CASSFGRVSGNTIYF. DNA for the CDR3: TGTGCCAGCAGTTTCGGTAGGGTTAGTGGAAACACCATATATTTT.

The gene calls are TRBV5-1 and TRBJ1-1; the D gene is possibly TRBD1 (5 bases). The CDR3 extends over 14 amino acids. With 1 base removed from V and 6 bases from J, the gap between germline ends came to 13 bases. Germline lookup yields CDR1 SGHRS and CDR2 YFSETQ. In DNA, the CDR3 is TGCGCCAGCAGCTTGACATGGGGGACGGCTGAAGCTTTCTTT. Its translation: CASSLTWGTAEAFF.

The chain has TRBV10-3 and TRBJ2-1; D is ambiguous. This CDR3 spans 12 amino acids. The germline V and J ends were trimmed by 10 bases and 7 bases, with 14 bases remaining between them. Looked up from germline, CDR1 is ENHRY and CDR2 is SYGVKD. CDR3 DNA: TGTGCCACCGAAACCGGAAGGAATGAGCAGTTCTTC. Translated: CATETGRNEQFF.

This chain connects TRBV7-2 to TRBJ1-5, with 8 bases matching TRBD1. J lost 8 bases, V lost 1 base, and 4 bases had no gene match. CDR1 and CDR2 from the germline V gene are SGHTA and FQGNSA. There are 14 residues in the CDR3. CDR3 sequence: CASSLGQGAEPQHF. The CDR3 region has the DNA TGTGCCAGCAGCTTAGGGCAGGGGGCAGAGCCCCAGCATTTT.

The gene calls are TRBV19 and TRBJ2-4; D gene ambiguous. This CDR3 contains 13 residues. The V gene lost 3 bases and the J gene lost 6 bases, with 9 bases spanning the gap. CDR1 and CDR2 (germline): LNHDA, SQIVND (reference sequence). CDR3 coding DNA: TGTGCCAGTAGTATTCGGACCACAAACATTCAGTACTTC. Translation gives CASSIRTTNIQYF.

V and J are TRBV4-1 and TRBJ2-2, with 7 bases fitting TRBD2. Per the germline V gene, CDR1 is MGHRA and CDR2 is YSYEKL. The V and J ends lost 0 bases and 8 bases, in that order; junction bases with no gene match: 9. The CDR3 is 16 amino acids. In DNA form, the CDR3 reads TGCGCCAGCAGCCAAGAAGGTTTGGGGGGGAGAGGGGAGCTGTTTTTT. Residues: CASSQEGLGGRGELFF.

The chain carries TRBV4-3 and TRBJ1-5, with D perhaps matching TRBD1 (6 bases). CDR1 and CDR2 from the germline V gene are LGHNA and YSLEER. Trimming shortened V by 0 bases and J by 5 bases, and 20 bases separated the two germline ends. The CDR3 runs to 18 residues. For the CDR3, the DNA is TGCGCCAGCAGCCAAGACCTTTCGTCGACAGGAAATTATCAGCCCCAGCATTTT. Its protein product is CASSQDLSSTGNYQPQHF.

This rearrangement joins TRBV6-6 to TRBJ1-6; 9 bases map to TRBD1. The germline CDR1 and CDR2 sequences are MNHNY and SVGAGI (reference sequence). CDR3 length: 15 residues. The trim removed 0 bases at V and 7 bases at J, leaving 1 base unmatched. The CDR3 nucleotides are TGTGCCAGCAGTTACTCGACAGGGGGAAATTCACCCCTCCACTTT. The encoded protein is CASSYSTGGNSPLHF.

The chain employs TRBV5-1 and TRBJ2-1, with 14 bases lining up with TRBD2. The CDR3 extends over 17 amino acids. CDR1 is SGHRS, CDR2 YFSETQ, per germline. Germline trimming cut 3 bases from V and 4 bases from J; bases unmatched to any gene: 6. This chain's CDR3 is CASSSGLAGGTYNEQFF. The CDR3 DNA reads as TGCGCCAGCAGCTCAGGACTAGCGGGGGGTACATACAATGAGCAGTTCTTC.

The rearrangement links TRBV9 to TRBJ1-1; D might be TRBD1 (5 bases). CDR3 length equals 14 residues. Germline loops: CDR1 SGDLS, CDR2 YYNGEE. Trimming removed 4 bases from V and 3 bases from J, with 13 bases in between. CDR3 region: CASSLLTDDTEAFF. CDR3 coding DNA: TGTGCCAGCAGCCTCCTGACAGATGACACTGAAGCTTTCTTT.

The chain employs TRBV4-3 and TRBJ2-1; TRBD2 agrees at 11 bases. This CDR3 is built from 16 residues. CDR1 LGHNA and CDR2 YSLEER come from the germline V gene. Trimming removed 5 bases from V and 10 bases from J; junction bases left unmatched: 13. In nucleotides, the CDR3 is TGCGCCAGCAGCTATAAGACTAGCGGGACCCCCAAGGAGCAGTTCTTC. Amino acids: CASSYKTSGTPKEQFF.

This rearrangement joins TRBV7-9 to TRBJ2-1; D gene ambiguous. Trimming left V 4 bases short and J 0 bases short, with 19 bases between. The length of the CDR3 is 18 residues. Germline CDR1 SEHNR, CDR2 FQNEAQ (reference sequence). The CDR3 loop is CASSSIRTEIASYNEQFF. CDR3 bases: TGTGCCAGCAGCTCCATCCGGACCGAGATAGCCTCCTACAATGAGCAGTTCTTC.

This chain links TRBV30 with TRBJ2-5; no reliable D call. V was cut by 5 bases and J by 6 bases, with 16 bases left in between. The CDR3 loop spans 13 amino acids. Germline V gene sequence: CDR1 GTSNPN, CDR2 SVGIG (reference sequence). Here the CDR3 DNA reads TGTGCCTGGGCCTGGCAGTCGAGGAAGACCCAGTACTTC. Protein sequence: CAWAWQSRKTQYF.

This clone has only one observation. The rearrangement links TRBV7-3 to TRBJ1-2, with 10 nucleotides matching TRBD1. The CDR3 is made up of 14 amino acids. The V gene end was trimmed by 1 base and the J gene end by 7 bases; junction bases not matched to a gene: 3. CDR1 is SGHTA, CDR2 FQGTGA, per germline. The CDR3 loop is CASSLKGQGTGYTF. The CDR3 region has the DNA TGTGCCAGCAGCTTAAAGGGACAGGGGACTGGCTACACCTTC. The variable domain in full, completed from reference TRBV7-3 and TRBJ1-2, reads GAGVSQTPSNKVTEKGKYVELRCDPISGHTALYWYRQSLGQGPEFLIYFQGTGAADDSGLPNDRFFAVRPEGSVSTLKIQRTERGDSAVYLCASSLKGQGTGYTFGSGTRLTVV.

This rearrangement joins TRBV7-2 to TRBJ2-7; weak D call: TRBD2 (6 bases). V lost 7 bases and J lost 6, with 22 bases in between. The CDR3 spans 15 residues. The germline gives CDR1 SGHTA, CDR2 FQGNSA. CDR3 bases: TGTGCCAGCACCCGAGGAGGGCAAAGAAGTAGCGAGCAGTACTTC. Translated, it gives CASTRGGQRSSEQYF. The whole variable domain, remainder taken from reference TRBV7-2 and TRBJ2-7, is GAGVSQSPSNKVTEKGKDVELRCDPISGHTALYWYRQSLGQGLEFLIYFQGNSAPDKSGLPSDRFSAERTGGSVSTLTIQRTQQEDSAVYLCASTRGGQRSSEQYFGPGTRLTVT.